The rows below give T cell receptor beta chains drawn from one sample of a study of T cell repertoires in cytomegalovirus infection. Which antigens these TCRs recognize remains unknown. TCRdb reprocessed the reads with MiXCR, giving one entry per CDR3 protein. The profile shows roughly 340,000 distinct CDR3 sequences, around 29% of them singletons. Sample: cultured PBMCs, taken from culture after CMV antigen stimulation. These receptors were taken from a human donor in good health (CMV status not recorded). Some clones in this sample may be carry-over from other donors' samples. The CDR3 runs from the conserved cysteine through the conserved F or W. Fields, in order: J gene, clone size, V gene, D gene, CDR3 protein, CDR3 DNA. D genes are given only for firm matches. Only part of the rows carry a size: once, few, many, or a class if the clone is expanded.

>TRBJ1-2|.|TRBV15|.
CATSRDQNGYTF
TGTGCCACCAGCAGAGATCAAAATGGCTACACCTTC
>TRBJ2-2|few|TRBV19|.
CASSIGTGELFF
TGTGCCAGTAGTATAGGGACCGGGGAGCTGTTTTTT
>TRBJ1-1|.|TRBV10-2|TRBD1
CASRPRQGVTEAFF
TGCGCCAGCAGGCCTAGACAGGGGGTCACTGAAGCTTTCTTT
>TRBJ1-2|many|TRBV19|.
CASSISGPTVGGYTF
TGTGCCAGTAGTATTAGTGGTCCTACGGTCGGGGGCTACACCTTC
>TRBJ1-1|.|TRBV7-2|.
CASTLGLTTEAFF
TGTGCCAGCACCCTAGGACTGACTACTGAAGCTTTCTTT
>TRBJ1-2|.|TRBV7-2|.
CASSLAVGSGYTF
TGTGCCAGCAGCCTCGCAGTTGGAAGTGGCTACACCTTC
>TRBJ1-2|few|TRBV4-2|TRBD1
CASSQTGQGEGYTF
TGTGCCAGCAGCCAGACGGGACAGGGTGAGGGCTACACCTTC
>TRBJ2-6|.|TRBV9|TRBD1
CASSIRQGHYSGANVLTF
TGTGCCAGCAGCATTCGACAGGGGCATTACTCTGGGGCCAACGTCCTGACTTTC
>TRBJ2-5|.|TRBV20-1|.
CSARMLYQETQYF
TGCAGTGCTAGAATGTTATACCAAGAGACCCAGTACTTC
>TRBJ1-2|.|TRBV29-1|.
CSGRSLEGYTF
TGCAGCGGAAGGTCCCTGGAAGGCTACACCTTC
>TRBJ2-3|few|TRBV7-8|.
CASSFPGRNTDTQYF
TGTGCCAGCAGCTTCCCGGGGCGAAACACAGATACGCAGTATTTT
>TRBJ2-3|few|TRBV6-1|TRBD1
CASQRGQGDNTDTQYF
TGTGCCAGCCAGCGGGGACAGGGGGATAACACAGATACGCAGTATTTT
>TRBJ1-5|.|TRBV19|.
CASSSGDSNQPQHF
TGTGCCAGTAGTAGCGGTGATAGCAATCAGCCCCAGCATTTT
>TRBJ2-1|.|TRBV3-1|TRBD2
CASSLRTSGRKGDEQFF
TGTGCCAGCAGCCTTCGGACTAGCGGGAGGAAGGGAGATGAGCAGTTCTTC
>TRBJ2-5|few|TRBV7-8|TRBD2
CASGTSGWRRHF
TGTGCCAGCGGGACTAGCGGGTGGAGGAGACACTTC
>TRBJ2-2|.|TRBV6-6|.
CASSPGQIRELFF
TGTGCCAGCAGTCCGGGACAAATAAGGGAGCTGTTTTTT
>TRBJ1-5|many|TRBV7-2|.
CASSLGVDNQPQHF
TGTGCCAGCAGCTTAGGGGTAGACAATCAGCCCCAGCATTTT
>TRBJ1-1|.|TRBV27|.
CASSFAGVMNTEAFF
TGTGCCAGCAGTTTTGCAGGGGTGATGAACACTGAAGCTTTCTTT
>TRBJ2-3|.|TRBV30|TRBD2
CAWGLAGDTDTQYF
TGTGCCTGGGGTCTAGCGGGTGACACAGATACGCAGTATTTT
>TRBJ1-4|few|TRBV7-9|.
CASGDVATNEKLFF
TGTGCCAGCGGGGACGTAGCAACTAATGAAAAACTGTTTTTT
>TRBJ2-1|.|TRBV7-3|.
CASSLSGISYNEQFF
TGTGCCAGCAGCTTAAGCGGCATCTCCTACAATGAGCAGTTCTTC
>TRBJ2-7|.|TRBV6-8|.
CASIGTPAYEQYF
TGTGCCAGCATTGGGACACCAGCCTACGAGCAGTACTTC
>TRBJ2-5|few|TRBV7-2|TRBD1
CASSPQGARETQYF
TGTGCCAGCAGCCCCCAGGGGGCGCGTGAGACCCAGTACTTC
>TRBJ2-7|.|TRBV12-3/TRBV12-4|TRBD2
CASSFERGEYEQYF
TGTGCCAGCAGTTTTGAGCGGGGGGAGTACGAGCAGTACTTC
>TRBJ1-2|few|TRBV6-6|.
CASSYSMVLGRGLFGYTF
TGTGCCAGCAGTTACTCGATGGTTTTGGGCAGGGGCTTGTTTGGCTACACCTTC
>TRBJ2-1|.|TRBV27|.
CASSFGSSYNEQFF
TGTGCCAGCAGTTTCGGAAGCTCCTACAATGAGCAGTTCTTC
>TRBJ1-6|many|TRBV7-8|.
CASSSLISTDYNSPLHF
TGTGCCAGCAGCTCCCTGATCTCGACAGACTATAATTCACCCCTCCACTTT
>TRBJ2-1|many|TRBV7-2|TRBD2
CASSAWATSGAYNEQFF
TGTGCCAGCAGCGCATGGGCGACTAGCGGGGCATACAATGAGCAGTTCTTC
>TRBJ2-4|many|TRBV7-9|.
CASSLTGLAKNIQYF
TGTGCCAGCAGCTTAACGGGGTTAGCCAAAAACATTCAGTACTTC
>TRBJ2-7|.|TRBV7-9|.
CASSFGSKQYF
TGTGCCAGCAGCTTCGGGAGCAAGCAGTACTTC
>TRBJ1-2|few|TRBV20-1|TRBD1
CSARITGVEGYTF
TGCAGTGCTAGAATAACAGGGGTGGAAGGCTACACCTTC
>TRBJ2-2|.|TRBV19|.
CASRSSPPGELFF
TGTGCCAGTAGGAGCAGCCCCCCCGGGGAGCTGTTTTTT
>TRBJ2-7|once|TRBV5-1|TRBD1
CASSTGQASYEQYF
TGCGCCAGCAGCACGGGACAGGCCTCCTACGAGCAGTACTTC
>TRBJ2-7|.|TRBV7-2|.
CASSPLRTRDEQYF
TGTGCCAGCAGCCCCTTAAGGACAAGGGACGAGCAGTACTTC
>TRBJ2-3|once|TRBV19|.
CASSIDGASTDTQYF
TGTGCCAGTAGTATAGACGGGGCCAGCACAGATACGCAGTATTTT